These 11 T cell receptor beta chains originate from one sample sequenced in a study of T cell clonality in common variable immunodeficiency. Only in-frame clones appear in the TCRdb table, and some are missing; sequencing was by immunoSEQ multiplex PCR. The sample holds about 60,000 clones, and no clone turns up only once. Sequencing was done on a sample of peripheral blood mononuclear cells. The source of these receptors is a person aged 18 to 75 in good health.

This clone has at least ten counts. The read gets to within 3 residues of the CDR3 end, and the germline J gene fills in the rest. The rearrangement uses TRBV6-2 or TRBV6-3 and TRBJ2-7; TRBD2 matches at 10 bases. The CDR3 contains 15 residues. V lost 8 bases and J lost 4; bases outside the gene matches: 11. Germline V gene sequence: CDR1 MNHEY, CDR2 SVGEGT. CDR3 amino acids: CASLGGHSGRYEQYF. The CDR3 bases that were read are TGTGCCAGCCTTGGAGGACATAGCGGGAGGTACGAG.

Many counts were recorded for this clone. The read ends 3 residues shy of where the CDR3 ends; the end is completed using the germline J gene. The V and J genes are TRBV20-1 and TRBJ2-7; 8 bases align to TRBD2. This CDR3 contains 17 residues. The germline V gene encodes CDR1 DFQATT and CDR2 SNEGSKA (reference sequence). V gave up 6 bases and J gave up 3 bases; unmatched junction bases: 19. The DNA read from the CDR3 is TGCAGTGCCTCCAAAATACTAGCGGATTATACTTACTACGAG. It is translated as CSASKILADYTYYE. From start to end, the CDR3 is CSASKILADYTYYEQYF.

This clone was detected many times. The CDR3 end is not reached by the read, which stops 3 residues before it; the germline J gene fills it in. V gene TRBV5-1 combines with J gene TRBJ1-4; 9 nucleotides match TRBD1. After removal of 4 bases from V and 4 bases from J, the junction contained 5 bases not matched to a gene. The CDR3 runs 15 residues. From germline, CDR1 is SGHRS and CDR2 YFSETQ. The CDR3 DNA, read in part, is TGCGCCAGCAGCGCCGGGACAGGGAATAATGAAAAA. Encoded protein: CASSAGTGNNEK. The full CDR3 sequence reads CASSAGTGNNEKLFF.

This clone occurred many times. The CDR3 end lies 3 residues beyond the end of the read and is filled in from the germline J gene. The gene calls are TRBV29-1 and TRBJ2-7, with 14 nucleotides matching TRBD2. V shed 2 bases and J 3 bases; nucleotides not matched to a gene: 12. Germline values: CDR1 SQVTM, CDR2 ANQGSEA. This CDR3 has 18 residues. The sequenced part of the CDR3 DNA is TGCAGCGTTGAAAGCCGGGACGGGACTAGCGGGAGAGGCTACGAG. It yields the protein CSVESRDGTSGRGYE. Given in full, the CDR3 is CSVESRDGTSGRGYEQYF.

This clone was counted at least ten times. The CDR3 end falls 3 residues outside the read, so it is completed with the germline J gene. V and J are TRBV13 and TRBJ2-3; 15 nucleotides align to TRBD2. The V gene's germline CDR1 is PRHDT and CDR2 FYEKMQ (reference sequence). The V gene end was trimmed by 5 bases and the J gene end by 5 bases; junction bases not matched to a gene: 5. This CDR3 is built from 16 residues. The CDR3 bases that were read are TGTGCCAGCAGCATACGGACTAGCGGGAGGGTAGATACG. Translation: CASSIRTSGRVDT. The whole CDR3 protein reads CASSIRTSGRVDTQYF. The whole variable domain, remainder taken from reference TRBV13 and TRBJ2-3, is AAGVIQSPRHLIKEKRETATLKCYPIPRHDTVYWYQQGPGQDPQFLISFYEKMQSDKGSIPDRFSAQQFSDYHSELNMSSLELGDSALYFCASSIRTSGRVDTQYFGPGTRLTVL.

This clone was recorded many times. The CDR3 end is not reached by the read, which stops 3 residues before it; the germline J gene fills it in. The rearrangement links TRBV19 to TRBJ1-5; no firm D call. The CDR3 covers 16 residues. The V end was cut by 3 bases, the J end by 6 bases, with 18 bases between. CDR1 and CDR2 (germline): LNHDA, SQIVND (reference sequence). This CDR3 reads CASSMPSGQAPQPQHF. The CDR3 bases that were read are TGTGCCAGTAGTATGCCCTCCGGCCAGGCCCCTCAGCCC.

In this sample, this clone turned up many times. The read ends 3 residues before the CDR3 terminus; that terminus is restored from the germline J gene. This sequence joins TRBV29-1 and TRBJ2-1, with D hard to call. This CDR3 comprises 12 residues. V gave up 7 bases and J gave up 4 bases, with 11 bases separating them. Germline lookup yields CDR1 SQVTM and CDR2 ANQGSEA. CDR3 bases read: TGCAGCGCCCTACGTTCTTACAATGAG. Translating it yields CSALRSYNE. The CDR3 in its entirety is CSALRSYNEQFF.

This clone was found many times. CDR3: CASSIGGAIGANVLTF. The covered CDR3 bases are TGTGCCAGTAGTATCGGGGGGGCGATTGGGGCCAACGTC. The gene calls are TRBV19 and TRBJ2-6; 8 nucleotides agree with TRBD2. The read halts 3 residues ahead of the CDR3 end, with the missing end drawn from the germline J gene. Germline lookup yields CDR1 LNHDA and CDR2 SQIVND (reference sequence). The CDR3 contains 16 residues. V lost 3 bases to trimming and J lost 3 bases; unmatched junction nucleotides: 4.

This clone appeared many times. Read sequence stops 3 residues before the CDR3 end, and the germline J gene provides the missing end. The V call is TRBV30, the J call TRBJ2-7, with 8 positions matching TRBD2. This CDR3 spans 14 amino acids. Germline CDR1 is GTSNPN and CDR2 is SVGIG (reference sequence). The junction had 7 bases not matched to a gene; V was cut back by 2 bases and J by 4 bases. The DNA read from the CDR3 is TGTGCCTGGAGTAAAAAGCGGGAGCGATACGAG. As protein: CAWSKKRERYE. The CDR3 reads in full as CAWSKKRERYEQYF. Full variable domain (remainder filled in from reference TRBV30 and TRBJ2-7): SQTIHQWPATLVQPVGSPLSLECTVEGTSNPNLYWYRQAAGRGLQLLFYSVGIGQISSEVPQNLSASRPQDRQFILSSKKLLLSDSGFYLCAWSKKRERYEQYFGPGTRLTVT.

This clone was counted many times. The part of the CDR3 DNA that was read is TGTGCCAGCTCACCAGAAGGTCCGATCCGCACAGATACG. Protein sequence: CASSPEGPIRTDT. Given in full, the CDR3 is CASSPEGPIRTDTQYF. V gene TRBV18 combines with J gene TRBJ2-3; D ambiguous. The CDR3 end falls 3 residues outside the read, so it is completed with the germline J gene. Germline values: CDR1 KGHSH, CDR2 LQKENI. V was pared by 2 bases and J by 1 base, with 13 bases between. The CDR3 contains 16 residues.

This clone was seen many times. The observed sequence ends 3 residues before the CDR3 terminus, with the missing tail filled in from the germline J gene. The gene calls are TRBV20-1 and TRBJ2-3, with 8 positions matching TRBD2. The V and J ends lost 2 bases and 0 bases, in that order; junction bases with no gene match: 7. This CDR3 is built from 16 residues. The germline CDR1 and CDR2 sequences are DFQATT and SNEGSKA (reference sequence). The part of the CDR3 DNA that was read is TGCAGTGCTAGATCCGGTAGCGGGACTAGCACAGATACG. This sequence encodes CSARSGSGTSTDT. The whole CDR3 region reads CSARSGSGTSTDTQYF.